The sequence of this T cell receptor (beta chain) was determined in a study of blood T cell repertoires in COVID-19. Study information: Collection of acute and convalescent COVID-19 samples took place in the United States, Italy and Spain. Sources were T cells, B-cell-depleted T cells, or PBMCs; the material itself was cDNA or gDNA.

CDR1 SQVTM and CDR2 ANQGSEA come from the germline V gene. This CDR3 is 17 amino acids long. V lost 3 bases, J lost 4 bases, and 16 bases stayed unmatched. In the original processing: Reference gene primer amplification yielded estimated nucleated cell counts. Sequencing was performed with immunoSEQ multiplex PCR; in TCRdb, only in-frame clones are kept and a portion is missing. The DNA gave D and trimming, while V, J and clone size come from that table. The table shows about 220,000 clones, with about 88% occurring only once. This clonotype was sampled from a man aged 35 to 55 with acute or convalescent COVID-19. This chain links TRBV29-1 with TRBJ2-5; 8 bases match TRBD1. Sequenced sample: peripheral blood. The CDR3 here is CSVDSPQGAVGRETQYF. In DNA form, the CDR3 reads TGCAGCGTTGACTCCCCTCAGGGGGCAGTAGGAAGAGAGACCCAGTACTTC.